This T cell receptor beta chain was sequenced in a study of type 1 regulatory T cells. Study context: This in vitro CD4 product, T-allo10, is enriched for Tr1 cells and alloantigen-specific.

Via MiXCR, TCRdb re-called the reads, giving one row per CDR3 protein. The sample holds about 14,000 distinct CDR3 sequences, approximately 13% seen once. This clonotype was recorded many times. What it binds is unknown. The sequence derives from a human donor in good health. The sequenced material came from cultured T cells, either the whole culture or a sorted T cell fraction (not recorded which).

CDR3 coding DNA: TGTGCCAGCAGCCAAGAGGCCCGGGAAATCCACTTT. Translation gives CASSQEAREIHF. This chain links TRBV3-1 with TRBJ1-6; D gene ambiguous. Germline V lookup: CDR1 LGHDT, CDR2 YNNKEL (reference sequence). The V gene lost 0 bases and the J gene lost 17 bases, with 11 bases spanning the gap. The CDR3 length is 12 residues.